This TCR beta chain came from a study of T cell clonality in common variable immunodeficiency. Sequencing input was equivalent genomic DNA from CVID and controls. Repertoires were generated with immunoSEQ multiplex PCR, while TCRdb's copy carries only in-frame clones and drops some. This sample has roughly 40,000 clones, each found more than once. This clone was detected many times. What it binds is unknown. The CDR3 extends 3 residues past the end of the read, so its final part is completed from the germline J gene. Heparinized whole blood, about 4.5 to 9 ml, came from each donor. Trimming cost V 8 bases and J 5 bases, with 15 bases left between them. There are 13 residues in the CDR3. General study findings and limits: CVID subjects shared fewer TCRbeta clones than healthy controls did. Repertoire-complication correlations in CVID were limited by patient heterogeneity.

This clonotype was sampled from a person aged 18 to 75 in good health. This chain connects TRBV12-3 or TRBV12-4 to TRBJ1-2; no definite D call. The sequenced sample was peripheral blood mononuclear cells. The CDR3 loop reads CASLKTDPYGYTF. CDR3 DNA (partial): TGTGCCAGCCTCAAAACTGATCCTTATGGC.